This T cell receptor (beta chain) was obtained from a study of blood T cell repertoires in COVID-19. Study background: Samples came from the United States, Italy and Spain, spanning acute and convalescent COVID-19. T cells, B-cell-depleted T cells, or PBMCs supplied cDNA or gDNA.

Only in-frame clones appear in the TCRdb table, and some are missing; sequencing was by immunoSEQ multiplex PCR. The data hold approximately 350,000 clones, with 70% to 90% observed a single time. CDR3 length: 11 residues. Looked up from germline, CDR1 is MDHEN and CDR2 is SYDVKM. The V end was cut by 5 bases, the J end by 7 bases, with 8 bases between. This chain connects TRBV28 to TRBJ1-1; D gene ambiguous. This TCR came from a middle-aged man with acute or convalescent COVID-19. Input material: peripheral blood. CDR3: CASSITDEAFF. As DNA, the CDR3 is TGTGCCAGCAGTATTACAGATGAAGCTTTCTTT.